The 31 T cell receptor beta chains presented below share a single source sample, sequenced in a study of beta chain features in type 1 diabetes. The sequenced template was cDNA made from the entire isolated RNA. Assay: immunoSEQ multiplex PCR; the TCRdb copy retains only in-frame clones and omits some. The table has 350,000 to 450,000 clones, approximately 14% seen once. Sequencing was done on a sample of naive CD4+ T cells from blood. These receptors originate from a man aged 30-40 years in good health.

V and J are TRBV7-2 and TRBJ2-3, with 12 positions matching TRBD2. This CDR3 has 17 amino acids. J lost 6 bases, V lost 7 bases, and 14 bases had no gene match. The germline CDR1 and CDR2 sequences are SGHTA and FQGNSA. The CDR3 protein is CASTTSLAGGPKDTQYF. The CDR3 coding sequence is TGTGCCAGCACCACTTCGCTAGCGGGAGGGCCCAAGGATACGCAGTATTTT. Together with reference TRBV7-2 and TRBJ2-3, the CDR3 gives the full variable domain: GAGVSQSPSNKVTEKGKDVELRCDPISGHTALYWYRQSLGQGLEFLIYFQGNSAPDKSGLPSDRFSAERTGGSVSTLTIQRTQQEDSAVYLCASTTSLAGGPKDTQYFGPGTRLTVL.

This clone was found a few times. This chain links TRBV28 with TRBJ2-3, with 7 nucleotides matching TRBD2. This CDR3 spans 15 amino acids. Germline CDR1 and CDR2: MDHEN and SYDVKM. The ends lost 8 bases at V and 3 bases at J; junction bases unmatched: 11. This CDR3 is CASCRGDLGTDTQYF. The CDR3 DNA sequence: TGTGCCAGCTGTCGGGGGGACCTTGGTACAGATACGCAGTATTTT.

Regarding this clone: The identical CDR3 is also encoded by other nucleotide sequences in the sample. The J gene is TRBJ2-6, the V gene TRBV19; unclear D gene. Germline lookup yields CDR1 LNHDA and CDR2 SQIVND (reference sequence). V lost 9 bases to trimming and J lost 0 bases, with 0 bases between them. The CDR3 length is 11 residues. The CDR3 loop reads CASSGANVLTF. The DNA of the CDR3 is TGTGCCAGCTCTGGGGCCAACGTCCTGACTTTC. Using reference TRBV19 and TRBJ2-6 for the parts outside the CDR3, the full variable domain is DGGITQSPKYLFRKEGQNVTLSCEQNLNHDAMYWYRQDPGQGLRLIYYSQIVNDFQKGDIAEGYSVSREKKESFPLTVTSAQKNPTAFYLCASSGANVLTFGAGSRLTVL.

This rearrangement joins TRBV30 to TRBJ2-1; 8 bases map to TRBD1. CDR3 length: 13 amino acids. J gave up 2 bases and V 7 bases, and 4 bases lay outside the gene matches. Germline CDR1 and CDR2: GTSNPN and SVGIG (reference sequence). CDR3 sequence reads: CALPGQAYNEQFF. DNA of the CDR3: TGTGCCTTACCGGGACAGGCCTACAATGAGCAGTTCTTC.

J is TRBJ2-7 and V is TRBV7-6, with D perhaps TRBD1 or TRBD2 (5 bases each). Germline V CDR1 and CDR2: SGHVS, FNYEAQ. Trimming shortened V by 5 bases and J by 0 bases, and 20 bases separated the two germline ends. CDR3 length: 17 residues. In DNA form, the CDR3 reads TGTGCCAGCAGCAAATTCCCCCGGGACCAGAGCTCCTACGAGCAGTACTTC. As protein: CASSKFPRDQSSYEQYF.

The rearrangement links TRBV1 to TRBJ2-1. TRBV1 is flagged as a pseudogene. CDR3 size: 12 residues. In DNA, the CDR3 is TGCACCAGCAGCCTTTCAAAGGATGAGCAGTTCTTC. Residues: CTSSLSKDEQFF.

This rearrangement joins TRBV4-3 to TRBJ2-2; TRBD2 aligns across 7 bases. V was clipped by 4 bases and J by 8 bases; unmatched bases: 7. The CDR3 totals 14 residues. CDR1 LGHNA and CDR2 YSLEER come from the germline V gene. The CDR3 loop reads CASSPLAARGELFF. The CDR3 DNA reads TGCGCCAGCAGCCCGCTAGCGGCAAGAGGGGAGCTGTTTTTT.

This clone was seen only a few times. V and J are TRBV7-2 and TRBJ2-1, with D unresolved. This CDR3 contains 11 residues. Germline V gene lookup returns CDR1 SGHTA and CDR2 FQGNSA. With 4 bases removed from V and 8 bases from J, the gap between germline ends came to 6 bases. The CDR3 DNA reads TGTGCCAGCAGCTACGGGTATGAGCAGTTCTTC. This gives the protein CASSYGYEQFF. The whole variable domain, filled in from reference TRBV7-2 and TRBJ2-1, reads GAGVSQSPSNKVTEKGKDVELRCDPISGHTALYWYRQSLGQGLEFLIYFQGNSAPDKSGLPSDRFSAERTGGSVSTLTIQRTQQEDSAVYLCASSYGYEQFFGPGTRLTVL.

This clone was found a few times. The chain employs TRBV6-5 and TRBJ2-7; maybe TRBD2 (5 bases). CDR3 length equals 15 residues. V lost 6 bases and J 4 bases, leaving 19 bases between the germline ends. Germline V gene data show CDR1 as MNHEY and CDR2 as SVGAGI. CDR3 residues: CASSPGLSALYEQYV. The CDR3 DNA follows: TGTGCCAGCAGCCCCGGACTCAGCGCCCTTTACGAGCAGTACGTC.

The chain carries TRBV11-3 and TRBJ2-7, with a tentative D call TRBD2 (5 bases). This CDR3 contains 13 residues. V lost 9 bases to trimming and J lost 3 bases, with 15 bases between them. Per the germline V gene, CDR1 is SGHNT and CDR2 is YENEEA. CDR3 region: CASSRTRDYEQYV. CDR3 bases: TGTGCCAGTTCCCGCACTAGGGACTACGAGCAGTACGTC.

The CDR3 region has the DNA TGTGCCAGCAGTTTAGGTCGAAGCGGGGGGAGAGAGACCCAGTACTTC. This codes for CASSLGRSGGRETQYF. The chain combines TRBV27 with TRBJ2-5; 9 bases map to TRBD2. Germline V gene sequence: CDR1 MNHEY, CDR2 SMNVEV (reference sequence). Unmatched junction bases numbered 8, after V lost 2 bases and J lost 4 bases. The CDR3 sequence is 16 residues long.

The count of this clone is one. The chain employs TRBV7-2 and TRBJ2-7, with TRBD1 matching over 9 bases. Germline-derived CDR1 and CDR2 are SGHTA and FQGNSA. The CDR3 consists of 14 residues. V gave up 3 bases and J gave up 1 base; unmatched junction bases: 1. DNA of the CDR3: TGTGCCAGCAGCTTCGACAGGGGGTCCTACGAGCAGTACGTC. Translated: CASSFDRGSYEQYV.

The chain employs TRBV4-3 and TRBJ2-1; D gene uncertain. CDR3 size: 13 residues. The V gene's germline CDR1 is LGHNA and CDR2 YSLEER. V shed 0 bases and J shed 15 bases, with 15 bases lying between them. Here the CDR3 DNA reads TGCGCCAGCAGCCAAGATTTAGTAGGCAGATGGTTCTTC. Amino acids: CASSQDLVGRWFF.

In regard to this clone: Other DNA sequences from this sample encode an identical CDR3 as well. The gene calls are TRBV9 and TRBJ2-1, with a possible D match to TRBD1 (6 bases). Trimming stripped 0 bases from V and 4 bases from J, with 8 bases between. Germline V CDR1 and CDR2: SGDLS, YYNGEE. The CDR3 consists of 14 residues. The CDR3 DNA is TGTGCCAGCAGCGTAGGGGACACATACAATGAGCAGTTCTTC. This codes for CASSVGDTYNEQFF.

This chain links TRBV15 with TRBJ2-7; 7 bases map to TRBD1. V shed 1 base and J 1 base; nucleotides not matched to a gene: 4. This CDR3 region has 15 residues. CDR1 is LNHNV, CDR2 YYDKDF, per germline (reference sequence). This CDR3 reads CATSRGQGTSYEQYF. CDR3 nucleotide sequence: TGTGCCACCAGCAGAGGACAGGGAACATCCTACGAGCAGTACTTC.

This clone has only a few counts. This chain connects TRBV5-1 to TRBJ2-3; D not resolved. Germline CDR1 and CDR2: SGHRS and YFSETQ. This CDR3 is built from 14 residues. V lost 0 bases and J 4 bases, leaving 9 bases between the germline ends. The CDR3 coding sequence is TGCGCCAGCAGCTTGGGATCTCGAGCAGATACGCAGTATTTT. Translated, it gives CASSLGSRADTQYF.

At least ten counts were recorded for this clone. The rearrangement links TRBV7-2 to TRBJ2-6; no firm D call. Deletions cut 5 bases from V and 8 bases from J, with 4 bases between. Germline CDR1 and CDR2: SGHTA and FQGNSA. This CDR3 is 11 amino acids long. The CDR3 loop is CASSPPNVLTF. The CDR3 DNA is TGTGCCAGCAGCCCCCCCAACGTCCTGACTTTC.

V and J are TRBV7-2 and TRBJ2-7; 12 bases align to TRBD1. J was trimmed by 12 bases and V by 5 bases; bases with no gene match: 11. Per the germline V gene, CDR1 is SGHTA and CDR2 is FQGNSA. The CDR3 runs 14 residues. The CDR3 is CASSRLGQGAPSYF. The CDR3 region has the DNA TGTGCCAGCAGCCGTCTGGGACAGGGGGCACCTTCGTACTTC.

CDR3 protein: CAWNQGQTNTGELFF. The CDR3 DNA is TGTGCCTGGAACCAGGGACAGACGAACACCGGGGAGCTGTTTTTT. The rearrangement links TRBV30 to TRBJ2-2; TRBD1 agrees at 7 bases. CDR3 length: 15 amino acids. The germline CDR1 and CDR2 sequences are GTSNPN and SVGIG (reference sequence). V lost 4 bases and J lost 0; bases outside the gene matches: 5.

The chain carries TRBV9 and TRBJ1-4; D gene uncertain. The germline V gene encodes CDR1 SGDLS and CDR2 YYNGEE. The ends were cut back, 1 base at V and 2 bases at J, with 15 bases in the middle. This CDR3 contains 17 residues. The CDR3 loop is CASSVTKQGRTNEKLFF. The CDR3 nucleotides are TGTGCCAGCAGCGTAACTAAGCAAGGCAGGACTAATGAAAAACTGTTTTTT. The full variable domain, rest sourced from reference TRBV9 and TRBJ1-4, is DSGVTQTPKHLITATGQRVTLRCSPRSGDLSVYWYQQSLDQGLQFLIQYYNGEERAKGNILERFSAQQFPDLHSELNLSSLELGDSALYFCASSVTKQGRTNEKLFFGSGTQLSVL.

The chain joins TRBV7-9 to TRBJ1-5; 9 bases are shared with TRBD1. Germline lookup yields CDR1 SEHNR and CDR2 FQNEAQ (reference sequence). The CDR3 covers 19 residues. Trimming at V came to 5 bases and at J to 5 bases, leaving 19 bases not matched to a gene. CDR3 loop: CASSHHRGLGTVRHQPQHF. The CDR3 bases are TGTGCCAGCAGCCACCACAGGGGGCTAGGAACGGTCCGCCATCAGCCCCAGCATTTT.

This clone was found a few times. The chain is built from TRBV6-5 and TRBJ2-7; tentative D call: TRBD2 (6 bases). V was clipped by 0 bases and J by 3 bases, with 9 bases between them. This CDR3 is built from 14 residues. Germline V CDR1 and CDR2: MNHEY, SVGAGI. The CDR3 bases are TGTGCCAGCAGTTACTCGAGTAGCGGCTACGAGCAGTACGTC. It yields the protein CASSYSSSGYEQYV.

This clone was detected a few times. The chain's CDR3 is CASSAGRRAGANVLTF. For the CDR3, the DNA is TGTGCCAGCAGCGCGGGACGGCGGGCAGGGGCCAACGTCCTGACTTTC. The V and J genes are TRBV9 and TRBJ2-6; D assignment may be TRBD1 or TRBD2 (5 bases each). Trimming stripped 3 bases from V and 4 bases from J, with 14 bases between. CDR3 length: 16 amino acids. Germline V gene data show CDR1 as SGDLS and CDR2 as YYNGEE.

The sample holds a few counts of this clone. This chain uses TRBV7-8 with TRBJ2-4, with D perhaps TRBD2 (6 bases). Trimming removed 1 base from V and 7 bases from J, with 14 bases in between. CDR1 is SGHVS and CDR2 is FQNEAQ in the germline V gene. The CDR3 has 15 residues. The CDR3 here is CASSLGGLTRNIQYF. The CDR3 DNA reads TGTGCCAGCAGCTTAGGGGGACTTACCAGGAACATTCAGTACTTC.

This clone was recorded many times. This sequence joins TRBV15 and TRBJ2-1; a possible D gene is TRBD1 (6 bases). CDR3 length equals 17 residues. Germline loops: CDR1 LNHNV, CDR2 YYDKDF (reference sequence). The V gene lost 0 bases and the J gene lost 8 bases, with 20 bases spanning the gap. Here the CDR3 reads CATSRDPGQPGADEQFF. In DNA form, the CDR3 reads TGTGCCACCAGCAGAGATCCCGGACAGCCCGGTGCGGATGAGCAGTTCTTC.

This clone was detected a few times. This rearrangement joins TRBV30 to TRBJ1-2; D ambiguous. This CDR3 region has 12 residues. Germline CDR1 is GTSNPN and CDR2 is SVGIG (reference sequence). Trimming left V 2 bases short and J 3 bases short, with 7 bases between. As DNA, the CDR3 is TGTGCCTGGAGTTTCAAGGACTATGGCTACACCTTC. It codes for CAWSFKDYGYTF.

V gene TRBV29-1 combines with J gene TRBJ2-7; no clear D gene. The CDR3 is 13 residues long. Trimming removed 1 base from V and 6 bases from J, with 13 bases in between. The germline V gene encodes CDR1 SQVTM and CDR2 ANQGSEA. CDR3 amino acids: CSVEGAGGREQYF. The CDR3 DNA sequence: TGCAGCGTTGAAGGGGCAGGCGGTCGCGAGCAGTACTTC.

The rearrangement joins TRBV10-3 to TRBJ2-7, with 10 bases lining up with TRBD1. This CDR3 has 12 residues. In germline, CDR1 is ENHRY, CDR2 SYGVKD. V gave up 6 bases and J gave up 11 bases; unmatched junction bases: 7. The CDR3 protein is CAISGTGALEYV. The CDR3 nucleotides are TGTGCCATCAGCGGGACAGGGGCACTGGAGTACGTC.

This clone was observed a few times. This CDR3 reads CASSYGVLTEAFF. The CDR3 nucleotides are TGTGCCAGCAGCTACGGGGTTTTGACTGAAGCTTTCTTT. The chain carries TRBV7-2 and TRBJ1-1; D unresolved. Germline V gene lookup returns CDR1 SGHTA and CDR2 FQGNSA. Trimming pared 4 bases from V and 5 bases from J, leaving 11 bases between. CDR3 length: 13 amino acids. The entire variable domain, with the rest obtained from reference TRBV7-2 and TRBJ1-1, is as follows: GAGVSQSPSNKVTEKGKDVELRCDPISGHTALYWYRQSLGQGLEFLIYFQGNSAPDKSGLPSDRFSAERTGGSVSTLTIQRTQQEDSAVYLCASSYGVLTEAFFGQGTRLTVV.

CDR3 in DNA: TGTGCCAGCAGCCGAACAGGGCTGTATAGCAATCAGCCCCAGCATTTT. It yields the protein CASSRTGLYSNQPQHF. The rearrangement joins TRBV7-2 to TRBJ1-5, with a weak D call TRBD1 (6 bases). This CDR3 contains 16 residues. From germline, CDR1 is SGHTA and CDR2 FQGNSA. Trimming took off 5 bases at V and 0 bases at J, with 14 bases between the two ends.

This clone has just a few counts. The chain is built from TRBV6-5 and TRBJ2-1; no clear D gene. The CDR3 length is 13 residues. The germline V gene has CDR1 MNHEY and CDR2 SVGAGI. The V gene lost 5 bases and the J gene lost 4 bases, with 9 bases spanning the gap. In DNA form, the CDR3 reads TGTGCCAGCAGTCGAACCCTATACAATGAGCAGTTCTTC. This translates into CASSRTLYNEQFF.